The sequence of this TCR beta chain was determined in a study of beta chain features in type 1 diabetes. Study-wide points: Researchers report that Type 1 diabetes patients had moderately but significantly shorter TCRB CDR3s across all four CD4+ subsets.

CDR3 length equals 13 residues. Per germline, CDR1 SNHLY and CDR2 FYNNEI. Trimming cost V 6 bases and J 6 bases; bases outside gene matches: 7. The sequenced template was cDNA made from the entire isolated RNA. The repertoire was sequenced with immunoSEQ multiplex PCR; TCRdb's copy has only in-frame clones and lacks some. This table holds about 130,000 clones, approximately 9% found once. In its sample, this clone was seen a few times. Its cognate antigen is unknown. Material: central memory CD4+ T cells from blood. This TCR was recovered from a man younger than 40 with type 1 diabetes. V and J are TRBV2 and TRBJ2-7, with TRBD1 identical over 8 bases. For the CDR3, the DNA is TGTGCCAGCAGAGGACAGGGCATAGGCGAGCAGTACTTC. It yields the protein CASRGQGIGEQYF.